The 28 T cell receptor beta chains below come from one sample, sequenced in a study of persistence of HIV-infected CD4 T cells. For these receptors, no antigen is known. The stimulus was lysate of CMV-infected fibroblasts, around 9.3 ug/mL. Memory cells lacking CD40L and CD69 with high CD45RO were sorted. Sequencing used immunoSEQ version 4 in survey mode. Assay used: immunoSEQ multiplex PCR; TCRdb lists only in-frame clones, some missing. Of tens of thousands of clones listed, around 80% are singletons. Material: CD4+ T cells sorted from PBMCs after roughly 20-hour stimulation, obtained from a patient who received antiretroviral therapy. All receptors derive from an adult man with HIV who was CMV-seropositive.

This clone has more than one count but fewer than ten. The chain links TRBV7-2 to TRBJ1-2; D is uncertain. Trimming pared 1 base from V and 7 bases from J, leaving 10 bases between. Germline V CDR1 and CDR2: SGHTA, FQGNSA. The CDR3 totals 13 residues. The CDR3, as DNA: TGTGCCAGCAGCTTAGAGTCGAGGGTTGGCTACACCTTC. This codes for CASSLESRVGYTF.

In nucleotides, the CDR3 is TGTGCCAGTAGTAGAAGGACTAGTCCGGGTGAGCAGTTCTTC. This gives the protein CASSRRTSPGEQFF. V usage is TRBV19 and J usage is TRBJ2-1, with TRBD2 identical over 7 bases. Germline V gene data show CDR1 as LNHDA and CDR2 as SQIVND (reference sequence). V was pared by 4 bases and J by 9 bases, with 9 bases of the junction left unmatched. The CDR3 is 14 residues long.

CDR3 loop: CASSPRQNTGELFF. CDR3 coding DNA: TGTGCCAGTAGTCCGAGACAGAACACCGGGGAGCTGTTTTTT. The chain links TRBV19 to TRBJ2-2; D remains ambiguous. V was cut by 5 bases and J by 1 base, with 8 bases left in between. The germline CDR1 and CDR2 sequences are LNHDA and SQIVND (reference sequence). This CDR3 region has 14 residues.

The chain combines TRBV18 with TRBJ1-1; 7 nucleotides match TRBD1. Germline-derived CDR1 and CDR2 are KGHSH and LQKENI. CDR3 length: 15 residues. Germline trimming cut 3 bases from V and 0 bases from J; bases unmatched to any gene: 4. CDR3 sequence: CASSPSGQLNTEAFF. The CDR3 region has the DNA TGTGCCAGCTCACCTTCGGGACAGTTGAACACTGAAGCTTTCTTT.

The J gene is TRBJ2-2, the V gene TRBV18; D perhaps matches TRBD1 (5 bases). This CDR3 contains 15 residues. In germline, CDR1 is KGHSH, CDR2 LQKENI. V gave up 5 bases and J gave up 1 base, with 11 bases separating them. This CDR3 reads CASSTTERNTGELFF. Written as DNA, the CDR3 is TGTGCCAGCTCAACGACAGAGAGGAACACCGGGGAGCTGTTTTTT.

The chain couples TRBV5-1 to TRBJ1-1; TRBD1 matches at 7 bases. This CDR3 spans 15 amino acids. J was trimmed by 6 bases and V by 4 bases; bases with no gene match: 12. CDR1 is SGHRS and CDR2 is YFSETQ in the germline V gene. Written as DNA, the CDR3 is TGCGCCAGCAGCGACAGGACAGGCGTTCGACCTGAAGCTTTCTTT. Translation: CASSDRTGVRPEAFF.

This clone was counted a single time. V gene TRBV10-1 combines with J gene TRBJ2-3; 12 nucleotides agree with TRBD2. Per germline, CDR1 WNHNN and CDR2 SYGVQD (reference sequence). J gave up 5 bases and V 6 bases, and 9 bases lay outside the gene matches. The CDR3 spans 16 residues. CDR3: CASSGRTSGAGDTQYF. CDR3 in DNA: TGCGCCAGCAGCGGACGGACTAGCGGGGCTGGAGATACGCAGTATTTT.

The rearrangement joins TRBV3-1 (or the pseudogene TRBV3-2) to TRBJ1-1; D is undetermined. Germline V gene data show CDR1 as LGHDT and CDR2 as YNNKEL (reference sequence). Trimming left V 4 bases short and J 5 bases short, with 17 bases between. CDR3 length: 15 residues. The CDR3 loop reads CASSPKEGRRTEAFF. The CDR3 region has the DNA TGTGCCAGCAGCCCGAAGGAAGGGAGGAGGACTGAAGCTTTCTTT.

The chain employs TRBV7-3 and TRBJ1-1, with D hard to call. The CDR3 has 14 amino acids. V was clipped by 2 bases and J by 0 bases, with 7 bases between them. CDR1 is SGHTA, CDR2 FQGTGA, per germline. This CDR3 reads CASSLDRLNTEAFF. As DNA, the CDR3 is TGTGCCAGCAGCTTAGACCGGCTGAACACTGAAGCTTTCTTT.

This chain connects TRBV4-1 to TRBJ1-1; no clear D. CDR3 length: 15 residues. Looked up from germline, CDR1 is MGHRA and CDR2 is YSYEKL. The V and J ends lost 0 bases and 6 bases respectively, with 14 bases between them. The CDR3 coding sequence is TGCGCCAGCAGCCAAGATCCCCTCGGGAGGGCTGAAGCTTTCTTT. It translates to CASSQDPLGRAEAFF.

CDR3 amino acids: CASSVVPSNLAGGPTGELFF. The CDR3 DNA sequence: TGTGCCAGCAGCGTAGTCCCAAGTAATTTAGCGGGGGGGCCCACCGGGGAGCTGTTTTTT. This sequence joins TRBV9 and TRBJ2-2; 11 bases are a match to TRBD2. Trimming cost V 0 bases and J 4 bases; bases outside gene matches: 14. This CDR3 is built from 20 residues. Germline CDR1 and CDR2: SGDLS and YYNGEE.

The chain joins TRBV27 to TRBJ2-1; D perhaps matches TRBD2 (5 bases). Trimming took 0 bases from V and 3 from J, leaving 12 bases between them. The germline V gene has CDR1 MNHEY and CDR2 SMNVEV (reference sequence). The CDR3 is 16 residues long. The DNA for the CDR3 is TGTGCCAGCAGTTTATCTCCTAGCTCCTTCTACAATGAGCAGTTCTTC. This gives the protein CASSLSPSSFYNEQFF.

The chain joins TRBV10-3 to TRBJ1-6; no reliable D call. The CDR3 extends over 16 amino acids. Germline values: CDR1 ENHRY, CDR2 SYGVKD. The ends were cut back, 3 bases at V and 0 bases at J, with 9 bases in the middle. In DNA form, the CDR3 reads TGTGCCATCAGTGATAAGTCGAGCTCCTATAATTCACCCCTCCACTTT. It translates to CAISDKSSSYNSPLHF.

A few counts support this clone. V and J are TRBV27 and TRBJ1-6, with D possibly being TRBD1 (5 bases). The germline V gene encodes CDR1 MNHEY and CDR2 SMNVEV (reference sequence). This CDR3 is 15 amino acids long. V was shortened by 5 bases and J by 10 bases, with 18 bases between the two germline ends. The CDR3, as DNA: TGTGCCAGCAGTCTCGAGGGAGGGGAAAACTCACCCCTCCACTTT. Translating it yields CASSLEGGENSPLHF.

This chain connects TRBV6-1 to TRBJ1-2; D ambiguous. Germline V gene sequence: CDR1 MNHNS, CDR2 SASEGT. There are 14 residues in the CDR3. V lost 1 base to trimming and J lost 8 bases, with 14 bases between them. This chain's CDR3 is CASSEELDVGGYTF. CDR3 nucleotides: TGTGCCAGCAGTGAAGAATTGGACGTAGGCGGCTACACCTTC.

This clone was picked up a small number of times. The V gene is TRBV6-1, the J gene TRBJ1-6, with D uncertain. The length of the CDR3 is 15 residues. Trimming took 3 bases from V and 9 from J, leaving 15 bases between them. Germline V CDR1 and CDR2: MNHNS, SASEGT. The CDR3 bases are TGTGCCAGCAGTGACCTCGCGTTAGGTCGTTCACCCCTCCACTTT. Its translation is CASSDLALGRSPLHF.

The rearrangement uses TRBV6-1 and TRBJ2-7, with TRBD1 matching over 9 bases. From germline, CDR1 is MNHNS and CDR2 SASEGT. This CDR3 is 15 amino acids long. After removal of 0 bases from V and 3 bases from J, the junction contained 3 bases not matched to a gene. The CDR3 DNA reads TGTGCCAGCAGTGAAGCGGGGACAGGGTTCTACGAGCAGTACTTC. Translated, it gives CASSEAGTGFYEQYF.

This clone was detected only a few times. CDR3 nucleotide sequence: TGCGCCAGCAGGTTAGCGGGGGGTCCCAGAACGAACACCGGGGAGCTGTTTTTT. This sequence encodes CASRLAGGPRTNTGELFF. The rearrangement uses TRBV5-1 and TRBJ2-2; 10 bases align to TRBD2. J lost 0 bases, V lost 5 bases, and 10 bases had no gene match. The CDR3 is 18 residues long. Germline values: CDR1 SGHRS, CDR2 YFSETQ.

This chain connects TRBV5-1 to TRBJ2-1; 9 nucleotides agree with TRBD1. The J segment lost 6 bases and the V segment lost 5 bases, leaving 12 bases of the junction unmatched. There are 16 residues in the CDR3. Germline V gives CDR1 SGHRS, CDR2 YFSETQ. The CDR3 region is CASRAHDRGYGNEQFF. The CDR3 region has the DNA TGCGCCAGCAGGGCACATGACAGGGGGTACGGCAATGAGCAGTTCTTC.

V gene TRBV7-2 combines with J gene TRBJ2-5; D may be TRBD1 (6 bases). With 1 base removed from V and 6 bases from J, the gap between germline ends came to 12 bases. CDR1 and CDR2 (germline): SGHTA, FQGNSA. The CDR3 extends over 14 amino acids. The CDR3 here is CASSLGQDGKTQYF. For the CDR3, the DNA is TGTGCCAGCAGCTTAGGACAGGACGGGAAGACCCAGTACTTC.

This rearrangement joins TRBV4-2 to TRBJ1-3; no clear D gene. Trimming removed 0 bases at V and 0 bases at J, with 9 bases between. Germline CDR1 is LGHNA and CDR2 is YNFKEQ. The CDR3 totals 16 residues. The CDR3 protein is CASSQEWLRSGNTIYF. The CDR3 DNA reads TGTGCCAGCAGCCAAGAGTGGCTGCGCTCTGGAAACACCATATATTTT.

The rearrangement joins TRBV28 to TRBJ1-1; TRBD1 is a possible D gene (5 bases). Trimming pared 6 bases from V and 1 base from J, leaving 12 bases between. CDR1 and CDR2 from the germline V gene are MDHEN and SYDVKM. This CDR3 has 14 residues. The CDR3 sequence: CASRWRGSNTEAFF. In DNA, the CDR3 is TGTGCCAGCAGGTGGCGGGGGTCGAACACTGAAGCTTTCTTT.

This sequence joins TRBV11-2 and TRBJ1-1, with 9 positions matching TRBD1. The CDR3 consists of 13 residues. V trimming: 6 bases; J trimming: 5 bases; junction bases outside the gene matches: 4. Germline CDR1 reads SGHAT; CDR2 reads FQNNGV. In DNA form, the CDR3 reads TGTGCCAGCAGGCCGACAGGGGGGACTGAAGCTTTCTTT. Encoded protein: CASRPTGGTEAFF.

CDR3 loop: CASSVATSGRLEQFF. DNA of the CDR3: TGTGCCAGCAGCGTAGCCACTAGCGGGAGACTTGAGCAGTTCTTC. The rearrangement uses TRBV9 and TRBJ2-1, with 11 bases identical to TRBD2. The V gene end was trimmed by 0 bases and the J gene end by 9 bases; junction bases not matched to a gene: 5. The germline V gene has CDR1 SGDLS and CDR2 YYNGEE. The CDR3 is 15 residues long.

The CDR3 DNA is TGCGCCAGCACCCAAGTGGGGAGCTCCTATAATTCACCCCTCCACTTT. Its translation: CASTQVGSSYNSPLHF. The J gene is TRBJ1-6, the V gene TRBV10-2, with no clear D. Looked up from germline, CDR1 is WSHSY and CDR2 is SAAADI. V dropped 7 bases and J dropped 0 bases, with 13 bases sitting between them. The CDR3 spans 16 residues.

This clone occurred a few times. CDR3 region: CASSPHARGTQYF. In nucleotides, the CDR3 is TGTGCCAGCAGCCCACACGCTCGGGGGACCCAGTACTTC. The chain uses TRBV7-3 and TRBJ2-5; weak D call: TRBD2 (5 bases). The germline gives CDR1 SGHTA, CDR2 FQGTGA. Trimming pared 5 bases from V and 7 bases from J, leaving 14 bases between. The CDR3 extends over 13 amino acids. The full variable domain, with the rest looked up from reference TRBV7-3 and TRBJ2-5, is GAGVSQTPSNKVTEKGKYVELRCDPISGHTALYWYRQSLGQGPEFLIYFQGTGAADDSGLPNDRFFAVRPEGSVSTLKIQRTERGDSAVYLCASSPHARGTQYFGPGTRLLVL.

The CDR3 spells CASSMDYNEQFF. The DNA for the CDR3 is TGTGCCAGCTCCATGGACTACAATGAGCAGTTCTTC. The chain links TRBV5-4 to TRBJ2-1; no clear D. V lost 7 bases and J 3 bases, leaving 8 bases between the germline ends. Germline-derived CDR1 and CDR2 are SGHNT and YYREEE (reference sequence). The CDR3 is made up of 12 amino acids. The entire variable domain, with the rest obtained from reference TRBV5-4 and TRBJ2-1, is as follows: ETGVTQSPTHLIKTRGQQVTLRCSSQSGHNTVSWYQQALGQGPQFIFQYYREEENGRGNFPPRFSGLQFPNYSSELNVNALELDDSALYLCASSMDYNEQFFGPGTRLTVL.

The rearrangement links TRBV10-3 to TRBJ1-3; D possibly corresponds to TRBD1 (6 bases). V was trimmed by 6 bases and J by 0 bases, leaving 9 bases between them. The CDR3 contains 14 residues. In germline, CDR1 is ENHRY, CDR2 SYGVKD. The CDR3 DNA reads TGTGCCATCAGGACAGGCCCCTCTGGAAACACCATATATTTT. Its protein product is CAIRTGPSGNTIYF.